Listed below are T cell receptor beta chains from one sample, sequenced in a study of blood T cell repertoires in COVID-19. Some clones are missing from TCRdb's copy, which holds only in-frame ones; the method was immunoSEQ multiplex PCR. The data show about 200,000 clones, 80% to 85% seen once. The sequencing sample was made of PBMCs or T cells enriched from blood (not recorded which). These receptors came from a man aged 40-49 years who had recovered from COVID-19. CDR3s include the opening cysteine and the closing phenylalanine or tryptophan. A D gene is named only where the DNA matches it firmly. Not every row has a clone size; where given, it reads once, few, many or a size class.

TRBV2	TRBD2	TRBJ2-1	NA	TGTGCCAGCAGTGACTCCCTACGGCGGGGGAGCTCCTACAATGAGCAGTTCTTC	CASSDSLRRGSSYNEQFF
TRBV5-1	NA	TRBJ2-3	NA	TGCGCCAGCAGCTTGGAGCGAAGCACAGATACGCAGTATTTT	CASSLERSTDTQYF
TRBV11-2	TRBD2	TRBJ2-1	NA	TGTGCCAGCAGCTTGGCTAGCGGGGGGTACAATGAGCAGTTCTTC	CASSLASGGYNEQFF
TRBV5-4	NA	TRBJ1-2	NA	TGTGCCAGCAGCGTGGAAGGCAGCGGAGCTATCTATGGCTACACCTTC	CASSVEGSGAIYGYTF
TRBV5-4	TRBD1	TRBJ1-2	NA	TGTGCCAGCAGCCATGGACAGGGATGGGTTGGCTACACCTTC	CASSHGQGWVGYTF
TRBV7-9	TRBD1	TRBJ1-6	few	TGTGCCAGCAGCGCCCGGGACAGCTATTCACCCCTCCACTTT	CASSARDSYSPLHF
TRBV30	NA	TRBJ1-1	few	TGTGCCTGGAGTGTAGGAGGGAAGACTGAAGCTTTCTTT	CAWSVGGKTEAFF
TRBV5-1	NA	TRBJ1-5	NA	TGCGCCAGCAGCTTGATCCCGGCGGTTGGTCAGCCCCAGCATTTT	CASSLIPAVGQPQHF
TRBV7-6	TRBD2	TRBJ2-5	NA	TGTGCCAGCAGCTTTCACGGAACAGCGGGGATTCAAGAGACCCAGTACTTC	CASSFHGTAGIQETQYF
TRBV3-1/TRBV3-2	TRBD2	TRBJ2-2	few	TGTGCCAGCAGCCTTAGCGGGGGGGCCTACACCGGGGAGCTGTTTTTT	CASSLSGGAYTGELFF
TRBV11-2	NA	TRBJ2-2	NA	TGTGCCAGCAGCGAGCGACCGAACACCGGGGAGCTGTTTTTT	CASSERPNTGELFF
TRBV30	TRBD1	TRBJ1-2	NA	TGTGCCTGGAGTGTAGGCAGGGGGAACTATGGCTACACCTTC	CAWSVGRGNYGYTF
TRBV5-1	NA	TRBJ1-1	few	TGCGCCAGCAGCTTGGCCCAGGGCACTGAAGCTTTCTTT	CASSLAQGTEAFF
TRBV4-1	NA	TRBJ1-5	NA	TGCGCCAGCAAGCCCCTAATCACTACCGGGGAGCCCCAGCATTTT	CASKPLITTGEPQHF
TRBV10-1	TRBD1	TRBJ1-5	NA	TGCGCCAGCAGTAGGTGGCCAGGGGGCTCTCAGCCCCAGCATTTT	CASSRWPGGSQPQHF
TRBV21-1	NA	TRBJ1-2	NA	TGTGCCAGCAGCAAAGCCGCTACTGGGGCGCCCCGTGGCTACACCTTC	CASSKAATGAPRGYTF
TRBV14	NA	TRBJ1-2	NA	TGTGCCAGCAGCCTAAGTGGAGTTCGTAACTATGGCTACACCTTC	CASSLSGVRNYGYTF
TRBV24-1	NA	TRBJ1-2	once	TGTGCCACCAGTCATCCAGGGCTGAACTATGGCTACACCTTC	CATSHPGLNYGYTF
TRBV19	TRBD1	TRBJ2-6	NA	TGTGCCAGTAGTATTCTTGTAGCAGGGGGTTCGGCCGTCCTGACTTTC	CASSILVAGGSAVLTF
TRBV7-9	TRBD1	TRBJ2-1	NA	TGTGCCAGCAGCCGCGGGACAGGGTCAGGCTCCTACAATGAGCAGTTCTTC	CASSRGTGSGSYNEQFF
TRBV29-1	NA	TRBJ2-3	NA	TGCAGCGTTGTAGGAGTTACCGCCACAGATACGCAGTATTTT	CSVVGVTATDTQYF
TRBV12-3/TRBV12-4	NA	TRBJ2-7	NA	TGTGCCAGCAGTGGGGTGGACAACGAGCAGTACTTC	CASSGVDNEQYF
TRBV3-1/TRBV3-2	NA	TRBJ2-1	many	TGTGCCAGCAGCCAAGAAAAAAAGGGGCGACCTGGGGACAATGAGCAGTTCTTC	CASSQEKKGRPGDNEQFF
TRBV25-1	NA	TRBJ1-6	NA	TGTGCCAGCAGTGAACAGGGCAGTTCACCCCTCCACTTT	CASSEQGSSPLHF
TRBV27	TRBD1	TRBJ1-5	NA	TGTGCCAGCAGTTTAACAGGGGGGGGATACAATCAGCCCCAGCATTTT	CASSLTGGGYNQPQHF